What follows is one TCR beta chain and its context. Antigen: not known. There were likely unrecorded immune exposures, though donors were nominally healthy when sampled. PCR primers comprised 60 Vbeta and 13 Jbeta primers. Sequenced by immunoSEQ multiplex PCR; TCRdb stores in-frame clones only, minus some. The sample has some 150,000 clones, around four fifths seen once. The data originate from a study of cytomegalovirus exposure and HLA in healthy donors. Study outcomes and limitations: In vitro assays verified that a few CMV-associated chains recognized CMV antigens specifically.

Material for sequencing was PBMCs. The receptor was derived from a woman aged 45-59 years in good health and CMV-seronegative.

CDR3 loop: CASSLGGGQGRWYGYTF. The CDR3, as DNA: TGTGCCAGCAGCTTAGGAGGGGGACAGGGCAGGTGGTATGGCTACACCTTC. The chain carries TRBV11-2 and TRBJ1-2; 9 bases are a match to TRBD1. The CDR3 runs to 17 residues. The germline V gene encodes CDR1 SGHAT and CDR2 FQNNGV. V dropped 1 base and J dropped 5; count of bases not matched to a gene: 11. The full variable domain, rest sourced from reference TRBV11-2 and TRBJ1-2, is EAGVAQSPRYKIIEKRQSVAFWCNPISGHATLYWYQQILGQGPKLLIQFQNNGVVDDSQLPKDRFSAERLKGVDSTLKIQPAKLEDSAVYLCASSLGGGQGRWYGYTFGSGTRLTVV.